Listed below are T cell receptor beta chains from one sample, sequenced in a study of early T cells in non-severe SARS-CoV-2 infection. MiXCR was run by TCRdb on the 5' RACE reads, yielding one entry per CDR3 protein. The table has tens of thousands of distinct CDR3 sequences, 10% to 14% seen once. The sample was whole blood. These receptors were collected from an adult who was a healthcare worker with PCR-confirmed SARS-CoV-2 infection or an uninfected control (not recorded which). Each CDR3 is given with its conserved first and last residue. The order of the fields is CDR3 DNA, CDR3 protein, clone size, V gene, D gene, J gene. The D gene is left open where the match is weak. Size is omitted from some rows. Given values are once, few, many or a class for expanded clones.

cdr3_nt: TGTGCCAGCAGCTTGGTGGCTGCCCAGACCCAGTACTTC; cdr3_aa: CASSLVAAQTQYF; clone_size: many; v_call: TRBV5-6; d_call: -; j_call: TRBJ2-5
cdr3_nt: TGTGCCACCAGCATCGGGACAGGGGTCAATCAGCCCCAGCATTTT; cdr3_aa: CATSIGTGVNQPQHF; clone_size: many; v_call: TRBV15; d_call: TRBD1; j_call: TRBJ1-5
cdr3_nt: TGTGCCAGCAGTTTACGCGCGGGGGGGCCGGGTGAGCAGTTCTTC; cdr3_aa: CASSLRAGGPGEQFF; clone_size: few; v_call: TRBV12-3/TRBV12-4; d_call: TRBD2; j_call: TRBJ2-1
cdr3_nt: TGTGCCAGCAGCCAAGTTTCCACTGAAGCTTTCTTT; cdr3_aa: CASSQVSTEAFF; clone_size: many; v_call: TRBV3-1; d_call: -; j_call: TRBJ1-1
cdr3_nt: TGCAGTGCCGCCACCTTAGCGGTCACAGATACGCAGTATTTT; cdr3_aa: CSAATLAVTDTQYF; clone_size: few; v_call: TRBV20-1; d_call: -; j_call: TRBJ2-3
cdr3_nt: TGTGCCAGCAGCCCAGGGGCACAGGGGGGAGAGACCCAGTACTTC; cdr3_aa: CASSPGAQGGETQYF; clone_size: many; v_call: TRBV12-3/TRBV12-4; d_call: TRBD1; j_call: TRBJ2-5
cdr3_nt: TGTGCCAGCAGCTCCCGGACTAGTTTCTACGAGCAGTACTTC; cdr3_aa: CASSSRTSFYEQYF; clone_size: few; v_call: TRBV7-8; d_call: TRBD2; j_call: TRBJ2-7
cdr3_nt: TGTGCCAGTAGTTTGTCGAGACTTCAGTTTTTT; cdr3_aa: CASSLSRLQFF; clone_size: many; v_call: TRBV19; d_call: -; j_call: TRBJ1-4
cdr3_nt: TGTGCCAGCAGCCGTAGCGGCACAGATACGCAGTATTTT; cdr3_aa: CASSRSGTDTQYF; clone_size: -; v_call: TRBV7-9; d_call: -; j_call: TRBJ2-3
cdr3_nt: TGTGCCAGCAGCTCAAACCGGGGGCAGCAGTTCTTC; cdr3_aa: CASSSNRGQQFF; clone_size: many; v_call: TRBV27; d_call: -; j_call: TRBJ2-1
cdr3_nt: TGTGCCAGCAGTTACCTACAGGGTTACGAGCAGTACTTC; cdr3_aa: CASSYLQGYEQYF; clone_size: -; v_call: TRBV6-6; d_call: -; j_call: TRBJ2-7
cdr3_nt: TGTGCCAGCAGCGCCGGGACAGGGTTTACGGAGACCCAGTACTTC; cdr3_aa: CASSAGTGFTETQYF; clone_size: -; v_call: TRBV12-3/TRBV12-4; d_call: TRBD1; j_call: TRBJ2-5
cdr3_nt: TGTGCCAGCAGCTTTGGCCACGGAGCCGAGCAGTACTTC; cdr3_aa: CASSFGHGAEQYF; clone_size: -; v_call: TRBV7-9; d_call: -; j_call: TRBJ2-7
cdr3_nt: TGTGCCAGCAGCGTGGGAGGGCCGGCAGAAGCTTTCTTT; cdr3_aa: CASSVGGPAEAFF; clone_size: -; v_call: TRBV9; d_call: -; j_call: TRBJ1-1
cdr3_nt: TGTGCCAGCAGCTTCTTGGGTAGGCTGGGAGAAAAACTGTTTTTT; cdr3_aa: CASSFLGRLGEKLFF; clone_size: -; v_call: TRBV9; d_call: -; j_call: TRBJ1-4
cdr3_nt: TGCAGCGTTGGGACAGTCGGAAACACCATATATTTT; cdr3_aa: CSVGTVGNTIYF; clone_size: few; v_call: TRBV29-1; d_call: -; j_call: TRBJ1-3
cdr3_nt: TGTGCCAGCAGCCGCGGGGGTATTTTGAACACTGAAGCTTTCTTT; cdr3_aa: CASSRGGILNTEAFF; clone_size: many; v_call: TRBV9; d_call: -; j_call: TRBJ1-1
cdr3_nt: TGTGCCAGTAGAACAGGGCTCTATGGCTACACCTTC; cdr3_aa: CASRTGLYGYTF; clone_size: few; v_call: TRBV19; d_call: -; j_call: TRBJ1-2
cdr3_nt: TGTGCCAGCAGCTTAGTCCCTAAGGGACAGGCGGCCTACGAGCAGTACTTC; cdr3_aa: CASSLVPKGQAAYEQYF; clone_size: many; v_call: TRBV11-2; d_call: TRBD1; j_call: TRBJ2-7
cdr3_nt: TGTGCCAGCAGTTCCGCCGGGGGAAACACCATATATTTT; cdr3_aa: CASSSAGGNTIYF; clone_size: -; v_call: TRBV6-6; d_call: -; j_call: TRBJ1-3
cdr3_nt: TGTGCCAGTACCAGGACGGAGAAGGGAAAACTGTTTTTT; cdr3_aa: CASTRTEKGKLFF; clone_size: many; v_call: TRBV19; d_call: -; j_call: TRBJ1-4
cdr3_nt: TGTGCCAGCAGCTTAGGTTGGACCACGAACACCGGGGAGCTGTTTTTT; cdr3_aa: CASSLGWTTNTGELFF; clone_size: many; v_call: TRBV11-2; d_call: -; j_call: TRBJ2-2
cdr3_nt: TGTGCCAGCAGCGCACCGGGACAGGGCCTTAAGGGTGAGCAGTACTTC; cdr3_aa: CASSAPGQGLKGEQYF; clone_size: many; v_call: TRBV13; d_call: TRBD1; j_call: TRBJ2-7
cdr3_nt: TGCAGTGCTAGAGGGCAGAGTTACTACGAGCAGTACTTC; cdr3_aa: CSARGQSYYEQYF; clone_size: -; v_call: TRBV20-1; d_call: -; j_call: TRBJ2-7
cdr3_nt: TGTGCCAGCAGCCAAGTAGGGGCAGATACGCAGTATTTT; cdr3_aa: CASSQVGADTQYF; clone_size: many; v_call: TRBV3-1; d_call: -; j_call: TRBJ2-3
cdr3_nt: TGCAGCGTCCGGCTAGGGGCACGAGAGACCCAGTACTTC; cdr3_aa: CSVRLGARETQYF; clone_size: -; v_call: TRBV29-1; d_call: -; j_call: TRBJ2-5
cdr3_nt: TGTGCCAGCAGTTTAACGGGCAGGAATTACTATGGCTACACCTTC; cdr3_aa: CASSLTGRNYYGYTF; clone_size: -; v_call: TRBV28; d_call: -; j_call: TRBJ1-2
cdr3_nt: TGTGCCAGCAGGACAGGGGGCGGAGGCACTGAAGCTTTCTTT; cdr3_aa: CASRTGGGGTEAFF; clone_size: many; v_call: TRBV6-5; d_call: TRBD1; j_call: TRBJ1-1
cdr3_nt: TGTGCCAGCTCGCCGGGACAGGGTAGATACGAGCAGTACTTC; cdr3_aa: CASSPGQGRYEQYF; clone_size: -; v_call: TRBV2; d_call: TRBD1; j_call: TRBJ2-7
cdr3_nt: TGTGCCAGCAGCCAAGATCGGCGGACAGGGCGCTCTGGAAACACCATATATTTT; cdr3_aa: CASSQDRRTGRSGNTIYF; clone_size: many; v_call: TRBV3-1; d_call: TRBD1; j_call: TRBJ1-3
cdr3_nt: TGTGCCAGCAGCATACTTAGCGGGGTCACAGATACGCAGTATTTT; cdr3_aa: CASSILSGVTDTQYF; clone_size: -; v_call: TRBV11-2; d_call: TRBD2; j_call: TRBJ2-3
cdr3_nt: TGTGCCATCAGCCCGACAGGGTCTGGAAACACCATATATTTT; cdr3_aa: CAISPTGSGNTIYF; clone_size: -; v_call: TRBV10-3; d_call: TRBD1; j_call: TRBJ1-3
cdr3_nt: TGCAGTGCGGGGGTCACTGAAGCTTTCTTT; cdr3_aa: CSAGVTEAFF; clone_size: many; v_call: TRBV20-1; d_call: -; j_call: TRBJ1-1
cdr3_nt: TGTGCCAGCAGCCCCTCCAATGAGCAGTTCTTC; cdr3_aa: CASSPSNEQFF; clone_size: many; v_call: TRBV7-9; d_call: -; j_call: TRBJ2-1
cdr3_nt: TGTGCCACCAGCAGGGGTTCCCGGCAGGGGGATGAGCAGTTCTTC; cdr3_aa: CATSRGSRQGDEQFF; clone_size: many; v_call: TRBV15; d_call: TRBD1; j_call: TRBJ2-1
cdr3_nt: TGTGCTGGTCAGGGTGAGTGGTCGGAGACCCAGTACTTC; cdr3_aa: CAGQGEWSETQYF; clone_size: many; v_call: TRBV12-5; d_call: -; j_call: TRBJ2-5
cdr3_nt: TGCGCCAGCAGCTTGGCCCTCGGAGGAGCTTATGAAAAACTGTTTTTT; cdr3_aa: CASSLALGGAYEKLFF; clone_size: -; v_call: TRBV5-1; d_call: -; j_call: TRBJ1-4
cdr3_nt: TGCGCCAGCAGCAGGCAGGGAGGAGAGTCACCCCTCCACTTT; cdr3_aa: CASSRQGGESPLHF; clone_size: -; v_call: TRBV5-1; d_call: -; j_call: TRBJ1-6
cdr3_nt: TGTGCCAGCAGCTTAGACCTAGACAGGGCTTTAGCCAAAAACATTCAGTACTTC; cdr3_aa: CASSLDLDRALAKNIQYF; clone_size: -; v_call: TRBV7-8; d_call: TRBD1; j_call: TRBJ2-4
cdr3_nt: TGTGCCAGTAGTATCCAGGCAGGGGGTTGGCAAGAGACCCAGTACTTC; cdr3_aa: CASSIQAGGWQETQYF; clone_size: many; v_call: TRBV19; d_call: TRBD1; j_call: TRBJ2-5
cdr3_nt: TGTGCCAGCCGGAGGGGCTATGGCTACACCTTC; cdr3_aa: CASRRGYGYTF; clone_size: -; v_call: TRBV7-2; d_call: -; j_call: TRBJ1-2
cdr3_nt: TGTGCCAGCAGCTCCCTTGGCAGCTCCTACGAGCAGTACTTC; cdr3_aa: CASSSLGSSYEQYF; clone_size: many; v_call: TRBV7-8; d_call: -; j_call: TRBJ2-7
cdr3_nt: TGCAGTGCCGGCCGGGGACAGCCGCAAGAGACCCAGTACTTC; cdr3_aa: CSAGRGQPQETQYF; clone_size: many; v_call: TRBV20-1; d_call: TRBD1; j_call: TRBJ2-5
cdr3_nt: TGTGCCAGCAGCTTGAAGGAGACCCAGTACTTC; cdr3_aa: CASSLKETQYF; clone_size: many; v_call: TRBV5-8; d_call: -; j_call: TRBJ2-5
cdr3_nt: TGCAGTGCTGACCAACGGGAGCAGTTCTTC; cdr3_aa: CSADQREQFF; clone_size: few; v_call: TRBV20-1; d_call: -; j_call: TRBJ2-1
cdr3_nt: TGCAGCGCCCACCCCAGGGGCTTTTTGGATACGCAGTATTTT; cdr3_aa: CSAHPRGFLDTQYF; clone_size: many; v_call: TRBV29-1; d_call: -; j_call: TRBJ2-3
cdr3_nt: TGCGCCAGCAGCTTGGACGGCAGTCGGGAAAAACTGTTTTTT; cdr3_aa: CASSLDGSREKLFF; clone_size: -; v_call: TRBV5-1; d_call: -; j_call: TRBJ1-4
cdr3_nt: TGCAGCGTTGAAGGAGGGGGAGGTGAAGCTTTCTTT; cdr3_aa: CSVEGGGGEAFF; clone_size: many; v_call: TRBV29-1; d_call: -; j_call: TRBJ1-1